The rows below give T cell receptor beta chains drawn from one sample of a study of beta chain features in type 1 diabetes. Libraries were prepared by immunoSEQ multiplex PCR; TCRdb keeps only in-frame clonotypes and omits some of them. The data contain 160,000 or so clones, approximately 62% of them singletons. Sequencing was carried out using naive CD4+ T cells from blood. The receptors stem from a man aged 25 to 40 with type 1 diabetes. The CDR3 runs from the conserved cysteine through the conserved F or W. A D gene is named only where the DNA matches it firmly. Where a row states a size, it is once, few, many or the class of an expanded clone; other rows omit it.

abundance	v_gene	d_gene	j_gene	CDR3aa	CDR3nt
NA	TRBV14	NA	TRBJ1-6	CASSGTLGSPLHF	TGTGCCAGCAGCGGCACACTGGGTTCACCCCTCCACTTT
NA	TRBV7-8	NA	TRBJ2-3	CASSLGSYGSTDTQYF	TGTGCCAGCAGCTTAGGGAGTTACGGTAGCACAGATACGCAGTATTTT
NA	TRBV29-1	TRBD1	TRBJ2-7	CSGSGGQGVYEQYF	TGCAGCGGCTCCGGGGGACAGGGGGTCTACGAGCAGTACTTC
NA	TRBV29-1	TRBD1	TRBJ2-6	CSVRPQGAGANVLTF	TGCAGCGTTCGACCTCAGGGGGCCGGGGCCAACGTCCTGACTTTC
NA	TRBV15	NA	TRBJ1-2	CATSREVVNYGYTF	TGTGCCACCAGCAGAGAAGTGGTTAACTATGGCTACACCTTC
NA	TRBV29-1	TRBD1	TRBJ2-1	CSVLPTGTGGGNEQFF	TGCAGCGTTCTCCCTACCGGGACAGGGGGCGGCAATGAGCAGTTCTTC
NA	TRBV9	NA	TRBJ2-7	CASSVGRVGEQYF	TGTGCCAGCAGCGTCGGCAGGGTCGGAGAGCAGTACTTC
NA	TRBV10-3	NA	TRBJ2-5	CAISETETQYF	TGTGCCATCAGTGAGACGGAGACCCAGTACTTC
few	TRBV29-1	NA	TRBJ2-5	CSVCLKGETQYF	TGCAGCGTTTGTCTAAAAGGGGAGACCCAGTACTTC
NA	TRBV7-2	TRBD1	TRBJ1-5	CASSFRTGSNQPQHF	TGTGCCAGCAGCTTCAGGACAGGGAGCAATCAGCCCCAGCATTTT
NA	TRBV20-1	NA	TRBJ2-7	CSARDRGEQYF	TGCAGTGCTAGAGACAGGGGCGAGCAGTACTTC
NA	TRBV10-2	NA	TRBJ2-5	CASSDVVPQYF	TGCGCCAGCAGTGATGTGGTTCCCCAGTACTTC
NA	TRBV7-2	NA	TRBJ2-5	CASSLGLQETQYF	TGTGCCAGCAGCTTAGGGTTGCAAGAGACCCAGTACTTC
NA	TRBV29-1	NA	TRBJ2-7	CSVWGLGSYEQYF	TGCAGCGTTTGGGGGCTCGGCTCCTACGAGCAGTACTTC
NA	TRBV7-9	NA	TRBJ2-6	CASSLVHQAGANVLTF	TGTGCCAGCAGCTTAGTCCATCAAGCTGGGGCCAACGTCCTGACTTTC
few	TRBV13	NA	TRBJ2-7	CASSPSGPNYEQYF	TGTGCCAGCAGCCCCTCGGGACCGAACTACGAGCAGTACTTC
NA	TRBV2	NA	TRBJ2-7	CASSEAGQGSYEQYF	TGTGCCAGCAGTGAAGCTGGTCAGGGTTCCTACGAGCAGTACTTC
few	TRBV28	TRBD1	TRBJ1-6	CASSRDRDSPLHF	TGTGCCAGCAGCCGGGACAGGGATTCACCCCTCCACTTT
NA	TRBV5-1	TRBD1	TRBJ2-1	CASSLVGTGSYNEQFF	TGCGCCAGCAGCTTGGTTGGGACAGGGTCCTACAATGAGCAGTTCTTC
once	TRBV29-1	NA	TRBJ2-5	CSVEVPKAQETQYF	TGCAGCGTTGAAGTCCCGAAGGCCCAAGAGACCCAGTACTTC
NA	TRBV4-3	NA	TRBJ2-6	CASSQGRSSGANVLTF	TGCGCCAGCAGCCAAGGACGTAGCTCTGGGGCCAACGTCCTGACTTTC
NA	TRBV5-1	TRBD1	TRBJ2-7	CASSTAWGQDGEQYF	TGCGCCAGCAGCACTGCATGGGGACAGGATGGCGAGCAGTACTTC
NA	TRBV14	TRBD1	TRBJ2-1	CASSQELGTGQFF	TGTGCCAGCAGCCAAGAATTGGGGACAGGGCAGTTCTTC
NA	TRBV29-1	TRBD2	TRBJ2-5	CSVDKLAGPQETQYF	TGCAGCGTTGACAAACTAGCGGGGCCCCAAGAGACCCAGTACTTC
NA	TRBV9	NA	TRBJ1-2	CASSLTVQPSNYGYTF	TGTGCCAGCAGCTTAACCGTACAGCCATCTAACTATGGCTACACCTTC
once	TRBV9	NA	TRBJ2-5	CASSVRPGETQYF	TGTGCCAGCAGCGTAAGGCCAGGGGAGACCCAGTACTTC
NA	TRBV27	NA	TRBJ1-6	CASRQGVYSPLHF	TGTGCCAGCAGACAGGGAGTCTACTCACCCCTCCACTTT
NA	TRBV5-1	NA	TRBJ2-7	CASSRGPGDYEQYF	TGCGCCAGCAGCAGGGGCCCAGGTGACTACGAGCAGTACTTC
NA	TRBV11-2	NA	TRBJ1-5	CASSLNGINQPQHF	TGTGCCAGCAGCTTAAACGGGATTAATCAGCCCCAGCATTTT
NA	TRBV9	NA	TRBJ2-7	CASSSQGPWASEQYF	TGTGCCAGCAGCTCCCAGGGACCTTGGGCGAGCGAGCAGTACTTC
NA	TRBV14	NA	TRBJ2-1	CASSQDRVREQFF	TGTGCCAGCAGCCAAGATCGCGTACGGGAGCAGTTCTTC
NA	TRBV7-2	NA	TRBJ2-5	CASSPSYIARETQYF	TGTGCCAGCAGCCCGAGTTACATAGCGCGAGAGACCCAGTACTTC
few	TRBV13	NA	TRBJ2-5	CASSVPSVETQYF	TGTGCCAGCAGCGTCCCTAGCGTCGAGACCCAGTACTTC
NA	TRBV28	NA	TRBJ2-7	CASSLYGVGYEQYF	TGTGCCAGCAGTTTGTACGGGGTCGGCTACGAGCAGTACTTC
NA	TRBV13	NA	TRBJ1-2	CASSYGQPDYGYTF	TGTGCCAGCAGCTATGGACAGCCAGACTATGGCTACACCTTC
few	TRBV30	NA	TRBJ2-1	CAWSVRGYEQFF	TGTGCCTGGAGTGTACGGGGTTACGAGCAGTTCTTC
NA	TRBV14	NA	TRBJ2-5	CASSQALQGFETQYF	TGTGCCAGCAGCCAAGCCTTACAGGGATTTGAGACCCAGTACTTC
NA	TRBV29-1	NA	TRBJ2-1	CSVVGPTNEQFF	TGCAGCGTTGTTGGGCCTACGAATGAGCAGTTCTTC
NA	TRBV7-9	NA	TRBJ1-2	CASSPTGIMYTF	TGTGCCAGCAGCCCCACCGGGATCATGTACACCTTC
NA	TRBV9	NA	TRBJ1-4	CASSVEVTQNEKLFF	TGTGCCAGCAGCGTAGAAGTAACACAGAATGAAAAACTGTTTTTT
NA	TRBV30	TRBD1	TRBJ2-7	CAWSVPGQYDSSYEQYF	TGTGCCTGGAGTGTACCGGGACAGTACGATAGCTCCTACGAGCAGTACTTC
NA	TRBV29-1	NA	TRBJ2-6	CSVGLGTSGANVLTF	TGCAGCGTTGGCCTTGGTACCTCTGGGGCCAACGTCCTGACTTTC
NA	TRBV30	NA	TRBJ2-5	CAWSLRGETQYF	TGTGCCTGGAGTCTGAGAGGAGAGACCCAGTACTTC
NA	TRBV4-1	NA	TRBJ2-5	CASSPSNQETQYF	TGCGCCAGCAGCCCTTCGAACCAAGAGACCCAGTACTTC
once	TRBV29-1	NA	TRBJ1-6	CSVGTGDTNSPLHF	TGCAGCGTTGGAACGGGCGATACGAATTCACCCCTCCACTTT
NA	TRBV29-1	NA	TRBJ2-5	CSATGRWARETQYF	TGCAGCGCCACAGGGAGATGGGCCAGAGAGACCCAGTACTTC
few	TRBV30	TRBD2	TRBJ2-3	CAWSWDSGGPDTQYF	TGTGCCTGGAGTTGGGATAGCGGGGGGCCAGATACGCAGTATTTT
NA	TRBV9	NA	TRBJ2-5	CASSGEEAQETQYF	TGTGCCAGCAGCGGCGAGGAGGCACAAGAGACCCAGTACTTC
NA	TRBV6-6	NA	TRBJ1-5	CASRASRGNIQPQHF	TGTGCCAGCAGGGCCTCGAGGGGGAACATTCAGCCCCAGCATTTT